Presented here are 29 T cell receptor beta chains from one specimen sequenced in a study of T cells in localized non-small cell lung cancer. This table comes from immunoSEQ multiplex PCR, and its TCRdb copy is limited to in-frame clones, with some not included. The repertoire holds 3,000 to 4,000 clones, about 53% seen once, with approximately 4.5% in the top ten. The material sequenced was lymph node tissue, taken before any cancer treatment. Receptors were obtained from a woman aged 18 to 50 with stage I lung adenocarcinoma.

The chain employs TRBV28 and TRBJ1-2; D ambiguous. This CDR3 region has 13 residues. Per germline, CDR1 MDHEN and CDR2 SYDVKM. The V and J ends lost 2 bases and 8 bases respectively, with 12 bases between them. This chain's CDR3 is CASSLTAGRGYTF. The CDR3 nucleotides read TGTGCCAGCAGTTTAACGGCAGGCCGAGGCTACACCTTC.

This clone was counted a few times. This rearrangement joins TRBV6-8 to TRBJ2-7, with D perhaps matching TRBD2 (6 bases). The ends were cut back, 4 bases at V and 1 base at J, with 14 bases in the middle. This CDR3 comprises 15 residues. Germline-derived CDR1 and CDR2 are MNHGY and SAAAGT. This CDR3 is CASSFQGSGSYEQYF. CDR3 sequence (DNA): TGTGCCAGCAGTTTCCAGGGTAGCGGATCCTACGAGCAGTACTTC.

This clone was recorded only once. The chain joins TRBV18 to TRBJ2-7; tentatively, D is TRBD2 (6 bases). The CDR3 has 13 amino acids. The germline V gene encodes CDR1 KGHSH and CDR2 LQKENI. Trimming took off 3 bases at V and 3 bases at J, with 9 bases between the two ends. The CDR3 reads CASSPGTGYEQYF. CDR3 DNA: TGTGCCAGCTCACCCGGGACTGGCTACGAGCAGTACTTC.

The sample holds a few counts of this clone. The CDR3 bases are TGTGCCAGCAGTGCAGTGAGCGGGCTTGGGGATACGCAGTATTTT. Translated: CASSAVSGLGDTQYF. This chain connects TRBV9 to TRBJ2-3; D perhaps matches TRBD2 (6 bases). The germline V gene encodes CDR1 SGDLS and CDR2 YYNGEE. This CDR3 contains 15 residues. V lost 5 bases and J lost 6, with 19 bases in between.

J is TRBJ2-5 and V is TRBV28; D may match TRBD1 or TRBD2 (5 bases each). This CDR3 contains 15 residues. The germline V gene has CDR1 MDHEN and CDR2 SYDVKM. V was cut by 4 bases and J by 5 bases, with 17 bases left in between. The CDR3 coding sequence is TGTGCCAGCAGTTCCCCCGCTGGGGGTCGGGAGACCCAGTACTTC. Its protein product is CASSSPAGGRETQYF.

CDR3 sequence reads: CASSSASSSGKGTYEQYF. In DNA form, the CDR3 reads TGTGCCAGCAGTTCCGCCAGTTCTTCAGGGAAGGGCACCTACGAGCAGTACTTC. The chain joins TRBV6-7 to TRBJ2-7, with a tentative D call TRBD1 (5 bases). TRBV6-7 is an open reading frame, and its role is uncertain. CDR3 length: 18 residues. V shed 4 bases and J shed 2 bases, with 24 bases lying between them.

The chain joins TRBV28 to TRBJ2-3; tentatively, D is TRBD1 (6 bases). The ends were cut back, 3 bases at V and 4 bases at J, with 14 bases in the middle. Germline V gene lookup returns CDR1 MDHEN and CDR2 SYDVKM. This CDR3 spans 15 amino acids. The CDR3 spells CASSLGQSQADTQYF. The DNA for the CDR3 is TGTGCCAGCAGTTTGGGACAATCTCAAGCAGATACGCAGTATTTT.

This clone was seen a few times. The chain couples TRBV7-7 to TRBJ1-1; TRBD1 agrees at 7 bases. V gave up 5 bases and J gave up 1 base; unmatched junction bases: 7. The CDR3 consists of 15 residues. Germline-derived CDR1 and CDR2 are SSHAT and FNYEAQ (reference sequence). CDR3 region: CASSPPRTGNTEAFF. Written as DNA, the CDR3 is TGTGCCAGCAGCCCCCCCCGGACAGGGAACACTGAAGCTTTCTTT.

This rearrangement joins TRBV11-3 to TRBJ2-3; D is unresolved. Between the trimmed V and J ends, which lost 0 bases and 2 bases, there was a span of 15 bases. The CDR3 contains 17 residues. The germline V gene encodes CDR1 SGHNT and CDR2 YENEEA. This chain's CDR3 is CASSLEGLMQPTDTQYF. CDR3 DNA sequence: TGTGCCAGCAGCTTAGAAGGGCTCATGCAGCCCACAGATACGCAGTATTTT.

The CDR3, as DNA: TGTGCCAGCAGGACCTCTGGAAACACCATATATTTT. This encodes CASRTSGNTIYF. The gene calls are TRBV28 and TRBJ1-3; D remains unclear. CDR1 MDHEN and CDR2 SYDVKM come from the germline V gene. V shed 6 bases and J shed 0 bases, with 3 bases lying between them. This CDR3 is built from 12 residues.

V and J are TRBV18 and TRBJ2-1; 10 bases are shared with TRBD2. The CDR3 consists of 16 residues. CDR1 and CDR2 from the germline V gene are KGHSH and LQKENI. The trim removed 3 bases at V and 3 bases at J, leaving 5 bases unmatched. The CDR3, as DNA: TGTGCCAGCTCACCCCCCACTAGCGGGATCTACAATGAGCAGTTCTTC. Its translation is CASSPPTSGIYNEQFF.

In this sample, this clone turned up a few times. This chain uses TRBV9 with TRBJ2-3; 11 positions match TRBD2. The ends lost 0 bases at V and 7 bases at J; junction bases unmatched: 4. Germline CDR1 is SGDLS and CDR2 is YYNGEE. CDR3 length: 15 amino acids. The CDR3 DNA is TGTGCCAGCAGCGTAGTAGCGGGAGGGCCGAATACGCAGTATTTT. As protein: CASSVVAGGPNTQYF.

This clone was found a few times. The junction differs from germline at one of its ends, possibly a read error. The rearrangement uses TRBV6-8 and TRBJ2-2, with TRBD1 identical over 9 bases. Germline V lookup: CDR1 MNHGY, CDR2 SAAAGT. The CDR3 totals 15 residues. The CDR3 coding sequence is TGTGCCATCAGTGCCGGGACAGGGACGTACGGGGAGCTGTTTTTT. It encodes CAISAGTGTYGELFF.

The J gene is TRBJ2-5, the V gene TRBV30; tentatively, D is TRBD2 (5 bases). Deletions cut 1 base from V and 2 bases from J, with 14 bases between. CDR3 length equals 15 residues. Germline CDR1 is GTSNPN and CDR2 is SVGIG (reference sequence). The CDR3 is CAWSGLGVRQETQYF. In nucleotides, the CDR3 is TGTGCCTGGAGTGGGCTGGGAGTTCGGCAAGAGACCCAGTACTTC.

The J gene is TRBJ1-3, the V gene TRBV30; 8 positions agree with TRBD1. The germline CDR1 and CDR2 sequences are GTSNPN and SVGIG (reference sequence). This CDR3 is built from 16 residues. V was clipped by 1 base and J by 3 bases; unmatched bases: 8. The CDR3 sequence: CAWSADRDPFGNTIYF. CDR3 DNA sequence: TGTGCCTGGAGTGCGGACAGGGACCCATTTGGAAACACCATATATTTT.

The chain carries TRBV18 and TRBJ2-1, with D possibly TRBD1 on 6 matching bases. The V end was cut by 1 base, the J end by 7 bases, with 14 bases between. Germline CDR1 and CDR2: KGHSH and LQKENI. The CDR3 has 15 amino acids. CDR3: CASSPLTPGTNEQFF. CDR3 DNA sequence: TGTGCCAGCTCACCACTAACGCCCGGGACAAATGAGCAGTTCTTC.

This clone has a handful of counts. V usage is TRBV27 and J usage is TRBJ2-5; D unclear. The CDR3 contains 13 residues. The V and J ends lost 3 bases and 4 bases respectively, with 9 bases between them. Germline lookup yields CDR1 MNHEY and CDR2 SMNVEV (reference sequence). The CDR3 spells CASSFSIGETQYF. The CDR3 DNA sequence: TGTGCCAGCAGTTTCAGTATAGGAGAGACCCAGTACTTC.

Only one count was recorded for this clone. The V gene is TRBV19, the J gene TRBJ2-7; no definite D call. The CDR3 is 14 residues long. Germline-derived CDR1 and CDR2 are LNHDA and SQIVND (reference sequence). V was pared by 3 bases and J by 1 base, with 10 bases between. The CDR3 region has the DNA TGTGCCAGTAGTATTTCCCAGGCTTCCTACGAGCAGTACTTC. It encodes CASSISQASYEQYF.

The V gene is TRBV28, the J gene TRBJ2-7; the match to TRBD1 covers 9 bases. CDR3 length equals 13 residues. V dropped 6 bases and J dropped 3; count of bases not matched to a gene: 3. Germline lookup yields CDR1 MDHEN and CDR2 SYDVKM. The CDR3 coding sequence is TGTGCCAGCAGAACAGGGGGCATCTACGAGCAGTACTTC. Translated: CASRTGGIYEQYF. The whole variable domain, remainder taken from reference TRBV28 and TRBJ2-7, is DVKVTQSSRYLVKRTGEKVFLECVQDMDHENMFWYRQDPGLGLRLIYFSYDVKMKEKGDIPEGYSVSREKKERFSLILESASTNQTSMYLCASRTGGIYEQYFGPGTRLTVT.

This chain joins TRBV18 and TRBJ2-1; possible D gene TRBD2, 6 bases. Germline lookup yields CDR1 KGHSH and CDR2 LQKENI. V lost 3 bases and J lost 6, with 12 bases in between. CDR3 length equals 14 residues. CDR3 protein: CASSPGGVPNEQFF. In DNA, the CDR3 is TGTGCCAGCTCACCGGGCGGGGTCCCCAATGAGCAGTTCTTC.

J is TRBJ1-4 and V is TRBV19; the D gene is possibly TRBD1 (5 bases). Germline values: CDR1 LNHDA, CDR2 SQIVND (reference sequence). The CDR3 sequence is 14 residues long. V lost 10 bases and J 8 bases, leaving 20 bases between the germline ends. The CDR3 DNA follows: TGTGCCACCAAATGGGGACCCAACGAGGAAAAACTGTTTTTT. Translated: CATKWGPNEEKLFF.

The sample holds a few counts of this clone. The V and J genes are TRBV2 and TRBJ1-3, with 8 nucleotides matching TRBD1. CDR3 length: 15 amino acids. V was pared by 6 bases and J by 2 bases, with 6 bases of the junction left unmatched. The germline V gene encodes CDR1 SNHLY and CDR2 FYNNEI. The CDR3 spells CASRFDRGPGNTIYF. The CDR3 region has the DNA TGTGCCAGCAGATTCGACAGGGGTCCTGGAAACACCATATATTTT.

This clone turned up a few times. The rearrangement uses TRBV6-8 and TRBJ1-2; D is perhaps TRBD1 (5 bases). Trimming removed 4 bases from V and 2 bases from J, with 11 bases in between. Germline assignment: CDR1 MNHGY and CDR2 SAAAGT. The CDR3 covers 14 residues. CDR3 sequence: CASSLGEGNYGYTF. In DNA, the CDR3 is TGTGCCAGCAGTTTGGGGGAGGGGAACTATGGCTACACCTTC.

This clone was observed a few times. This chain links TRBV9 with TRBJ2-1; the match to TRBD2 covers 8 bases. This CDR3 is 17 amino acids long. Per germline, CDR1 SGDLS and CDR2 YYNGEE. Trimming took 5 bases from V and 7 from J; bases not matched to a gene: 17. This CDR3 is CASSDALRAGAENEQFF. In nucleotides, the CDR3 is TGTGCCAGCAGTGACGCCTTGAGAGCGGGAGCGGAGAATGAGCAGTTCTTC.

The chain links TRBV5-1 to TRBJ1-1, with TRBD1 as a possible D gene (5 bases). The CDR3 length is 15 residues. Trimming removed 4 bases from V and 2 bases from J, with 15 bases in between. Germline-derived CDR1 and CDR2 are SGHRS and YFSETQ. CDR3 in amino acids: CASSSEQVSNTEAFF. DNA for the CDR3: TGCGCCAGCAGCAGCGAACAGGTTTCCAACACTGAAGCTTTCTTT.

This clone has just a few counts. V usage is TRBV6-8 and J usage is TRBJ2-1; no definite D call. V was trimmed by 6 bases and J by 8 bases, leaving 14 bases between them. The CDR3 has 13 residues. Germline V lookup: CDR1 MNHGY, CDR2 SAAAGT. In DNA form, the CDR3 reads TGTGCCAGCAGCCGCCCTCCCAAAGATGAGCAGTTCTTC. It specifies CASSRPPKDEQFF.

This clone was counted a few times. The rearrangement uses TRBV6-8 and TRBJ2-7; 7 nucleotides line up with TRBD1. The V gene end was trimmed by 5 bases and the J gene end by 0 bases; junction bases not matched to a gene: 7. The CDR3 is 15 residues long. The germline V gene has CDR1 MNHGY and CDR2 SAAAGT. CDR3 sequence reads: CASSPVRGLSYEQYF. CDR3 DNA sequence: TGTGCCAGCAGTCCAGTGAGGGGGCTCTCCTACGAGCAGTACTTC.

The chain joins TRBV29-1 to TRBJ2-7; 7 bases match TRBD2. Germline V gene lookup returns CDR1 SQVTM and CDR2 ANQGSEA. The V segment lost 7 bases and the J segment 0 bases; nucleotides outside the gene matches: 12. The CDR3 spans 15 residues. The CDR3 sequence: CSARGEAGFSYEQYF. The CDR3 region has the DNA TGCAGCGCCCGGGGGGAGGCGGGATTCTCCTACGAGCAGTACTTC.

The rearrangement links TRBV19 to TRBJ1-4; D unresolved. Per germline, CDR1 LNHDA and CDR2 SQIVND (reference sequence). The V and J ends lost 0 bases and 3 bases respectively, with 14 bases between them. The CDR3 is made up of 17 amino acids. CDR3 region: CASSIDPPGRANEKLFF. CDR3 sequence (DNA): TGTGCCAGTAGTATAGATCCCCCCGGACGAGCTAATGAAAAACTGTTTTTT.